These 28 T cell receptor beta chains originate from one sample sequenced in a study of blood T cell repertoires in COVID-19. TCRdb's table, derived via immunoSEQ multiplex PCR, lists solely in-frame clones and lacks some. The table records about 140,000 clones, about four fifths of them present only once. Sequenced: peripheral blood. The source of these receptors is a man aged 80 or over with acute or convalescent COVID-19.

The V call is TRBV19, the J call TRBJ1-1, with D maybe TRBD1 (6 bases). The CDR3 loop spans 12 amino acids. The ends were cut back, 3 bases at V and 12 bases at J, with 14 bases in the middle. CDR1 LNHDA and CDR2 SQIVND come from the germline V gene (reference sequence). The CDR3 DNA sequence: TGTGCCAGTAGTATGGGAGACAGGCGGTCTTTCTTT. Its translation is CASSMGDRRSFF. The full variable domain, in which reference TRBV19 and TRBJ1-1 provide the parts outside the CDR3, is DGGITQSPKYLFRKEGQNVTLSCEQNLNHDAMYWYRQDPGQGLRLIYYSQIVNDFQKGDIAEGYSVSREKKESFPLTVTSAQKNPTAFYLCASSMGDRRSFFGQGTRLTVV.

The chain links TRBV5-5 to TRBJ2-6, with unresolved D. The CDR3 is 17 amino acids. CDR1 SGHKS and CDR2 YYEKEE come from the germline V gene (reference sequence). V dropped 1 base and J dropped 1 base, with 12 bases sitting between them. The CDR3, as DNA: TGTGCCAGCAGCTTGTGGTCGCTTAGTTCTGGGGCCAACGTCCTGACTTTC. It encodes CASSLWSLSSGANVLTF.

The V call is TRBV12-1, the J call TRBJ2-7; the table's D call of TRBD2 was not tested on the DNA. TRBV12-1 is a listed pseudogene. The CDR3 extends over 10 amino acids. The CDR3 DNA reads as TGTGCCAGCAGCCGCCGGGAGCAGTACTTC. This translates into CASSRREQYF.

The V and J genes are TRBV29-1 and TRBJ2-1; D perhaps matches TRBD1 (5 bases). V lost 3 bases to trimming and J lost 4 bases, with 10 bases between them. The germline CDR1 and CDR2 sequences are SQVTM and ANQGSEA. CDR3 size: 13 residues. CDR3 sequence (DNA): TGCAGCGTTGATCTCAGGGCGTACAATGAGCAGTTCTTC. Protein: CSVDLRAYNEQFF.

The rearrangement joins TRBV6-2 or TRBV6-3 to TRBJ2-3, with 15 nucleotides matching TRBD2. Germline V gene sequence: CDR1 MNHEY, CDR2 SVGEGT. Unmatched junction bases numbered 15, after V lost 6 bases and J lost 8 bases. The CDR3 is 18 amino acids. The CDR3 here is CASSSGTSGGLVISTQYF. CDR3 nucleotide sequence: TGTGCCAGCAGCTCCGGGACTAGCGGGGGGCTCGTTATATCTACGCAGTATTTT.

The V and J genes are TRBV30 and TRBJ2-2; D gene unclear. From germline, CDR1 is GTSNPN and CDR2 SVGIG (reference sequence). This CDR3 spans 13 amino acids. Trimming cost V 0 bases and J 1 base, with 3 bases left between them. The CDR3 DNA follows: TGTGCCTGGAGTGTACAGAACACCGGGGAGCTGTTTTTT. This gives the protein CAWSVQNTGELFF.

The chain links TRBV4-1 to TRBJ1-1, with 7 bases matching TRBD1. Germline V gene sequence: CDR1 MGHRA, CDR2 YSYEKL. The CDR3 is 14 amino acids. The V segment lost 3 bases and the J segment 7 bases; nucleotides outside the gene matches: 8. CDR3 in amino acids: CASSQDKDRFEAFF. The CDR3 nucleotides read TGCGCCAGCAGCCAGGATAAGGACAGGTTTGAAGCTTTCTTT.

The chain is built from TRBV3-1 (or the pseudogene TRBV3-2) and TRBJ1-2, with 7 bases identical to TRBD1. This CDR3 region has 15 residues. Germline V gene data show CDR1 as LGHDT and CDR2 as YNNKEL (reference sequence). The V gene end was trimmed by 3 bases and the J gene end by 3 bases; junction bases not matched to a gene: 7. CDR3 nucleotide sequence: TGTGCCAGCAGCCAGCCGGGACAGAGTTACTATGGCTACACCTTC. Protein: CASSQPGQSYYGYTF.

CDR3 DNA sequence: TGTGCCACCAGCAGAGTTTTGGGGGGGCTGTATAGCAATCAGCCCCAGCATTTT. This codes for CATSRVLGGLYSNQPQHF. The rearrangement joins TRBV15 to TRBJ1-5; possibly TRBD1 for D (6 bases). The length of the CDR3 is 18 residues. V lost 1 base and J lost 0, with 16 bases in between. Germline V gene sequence: CDR1 LNHNV, CDR2 YYDKDF (reference sequence).

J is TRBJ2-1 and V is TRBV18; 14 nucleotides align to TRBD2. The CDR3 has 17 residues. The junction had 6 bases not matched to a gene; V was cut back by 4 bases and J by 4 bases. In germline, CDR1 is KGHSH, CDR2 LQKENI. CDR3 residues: CASSLGTSGGRYNEQFF. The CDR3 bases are TGTGCCAGCTCACTCGGGACTAGCGGGGGACGTTACAATGAGCAGTTCTTC.

The CDR3 nucleotides are TGTGCCAGCAGTGAAGGTCTGGATACGCAGTATTTT. Translating it yields CASSEGLDTQYF. The chain links TRBV2 to TRBJ2-3; D ambiguous. CDR3 length: 12 amino acids. V was shortened by 1 base and J by 6 bases, with 5 bases between the two germline ends. Germline V gives CDR1 SNHLY, CDR2 FYNNEI.

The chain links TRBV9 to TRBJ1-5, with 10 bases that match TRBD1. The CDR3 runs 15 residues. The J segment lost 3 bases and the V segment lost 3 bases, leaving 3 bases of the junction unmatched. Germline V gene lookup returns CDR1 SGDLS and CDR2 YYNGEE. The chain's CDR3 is CASSAGTGVNQPQHF. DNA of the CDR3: TGTGCCAGCAGCGCGGGGACAGGGGTCAATCAGCCCCAGCATTTT.

The CDR3 nucleotides are TGTGCCAGCAGAGGAAGTAGCGGTTTTCTTGCGGCGGCATCCTACGAGCAGTACTTC. As protein: CASRGSSGFLAAASYEQYF. This sequence joins TRBV2 and TRBJ2-7; D might be TRBD2 (6 bases). Deletions cut 6 bases from V and 1 base from J, with 28 bases between. Germline V gene sequence: CDR1 SNHLY, CDR2 FYNNEI. The CDR3 extends over 19 amino acids.

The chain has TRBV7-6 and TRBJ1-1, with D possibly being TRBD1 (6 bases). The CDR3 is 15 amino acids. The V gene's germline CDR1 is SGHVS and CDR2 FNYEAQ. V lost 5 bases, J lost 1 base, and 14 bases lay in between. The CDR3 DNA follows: TGTGCCAGCAGCCCCCCGGGGGGGGCGAACACTGAAGCTTTCTTT. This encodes CASSPPGGANTEAFF.

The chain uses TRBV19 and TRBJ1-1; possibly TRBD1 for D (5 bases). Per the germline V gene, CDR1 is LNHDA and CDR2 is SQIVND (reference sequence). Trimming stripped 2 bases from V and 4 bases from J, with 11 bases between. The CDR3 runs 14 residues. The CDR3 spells CASSITGVPTEAFF. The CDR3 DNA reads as TGTGCCAGTAGTATAACGGGGGTTCCCACTGAAGCTTTCTTT.

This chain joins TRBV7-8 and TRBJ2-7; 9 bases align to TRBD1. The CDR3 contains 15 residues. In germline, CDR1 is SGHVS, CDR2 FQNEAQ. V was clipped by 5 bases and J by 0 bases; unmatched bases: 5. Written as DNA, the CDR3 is TGTGCCAGCAGCCTACAGGGGGCGAGCTCCTACGAGCAGTACTTC. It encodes CASSLQGASSYEQYF.

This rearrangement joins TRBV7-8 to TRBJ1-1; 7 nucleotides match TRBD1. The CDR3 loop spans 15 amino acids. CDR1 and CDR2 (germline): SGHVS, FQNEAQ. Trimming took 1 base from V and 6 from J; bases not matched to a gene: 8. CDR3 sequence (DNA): TGTGCCAGCAGCTTAGAATTGTACAGGGGCTCTGAAGCTTTCTTT. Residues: CASSLELYRGSEAFF.

Here the CDR3 reads CASSSQGADGNTIYF. The DNA for the CDR3 is TGTGCCAGCAGTTCACAGGGGGCTGACGGAAACACCATATATTTT. The chain links TRBV27 to TRBJ1-3; 9 nucleotides align to TRBD1. This CDR3 comprises 15 residues. V lost 4 bases and J lost 4; bases outside the gene matches: 5. CDR1 MNHEY and CDR2 SMNVEV come from the germline V gene (reference sequence).

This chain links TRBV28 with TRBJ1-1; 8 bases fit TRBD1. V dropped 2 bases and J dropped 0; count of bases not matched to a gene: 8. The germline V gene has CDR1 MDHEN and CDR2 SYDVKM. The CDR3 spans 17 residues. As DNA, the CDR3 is TGTGCCAGCAGTTTAATAGGCAGGGGGCGGATGAACACTGAAGCTTTCTTT. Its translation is CASSLIGRGRMNTEAFF.

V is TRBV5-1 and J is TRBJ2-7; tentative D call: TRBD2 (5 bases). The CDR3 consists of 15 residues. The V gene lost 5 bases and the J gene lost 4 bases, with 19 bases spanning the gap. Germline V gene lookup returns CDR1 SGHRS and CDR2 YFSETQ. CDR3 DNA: TGCGCCAGCAGTCCCCTAGAAGCCCGAGGGTACGAGCAGTACTTC. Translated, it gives CASSPLEARGYEQYF.

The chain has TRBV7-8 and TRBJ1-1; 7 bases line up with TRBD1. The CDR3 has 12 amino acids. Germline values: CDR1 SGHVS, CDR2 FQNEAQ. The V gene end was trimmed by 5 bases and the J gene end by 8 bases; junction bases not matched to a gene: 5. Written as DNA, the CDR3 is TGTGCCAGCAGCCACCGGACAGGAGAAGCTTTCTTT. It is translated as CASSHRTGEAFF.

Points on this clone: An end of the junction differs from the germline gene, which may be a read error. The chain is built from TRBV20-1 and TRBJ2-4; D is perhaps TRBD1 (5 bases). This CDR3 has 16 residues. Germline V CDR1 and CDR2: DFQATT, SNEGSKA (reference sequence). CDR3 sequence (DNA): TGCAGTGCTAGTGTATTGGGGCAGTTAGCCAAGAACATTCAGTACTTC. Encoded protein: CSASVLGQLAKNIQYF.

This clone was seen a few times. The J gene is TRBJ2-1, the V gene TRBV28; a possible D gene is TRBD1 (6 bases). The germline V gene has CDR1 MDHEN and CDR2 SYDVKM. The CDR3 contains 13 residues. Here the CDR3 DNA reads TGTGTCGCGGCGGGCCAGGGGCGTGATGAGCAGTTCTTC. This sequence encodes CVAAGQGRDEQFF.

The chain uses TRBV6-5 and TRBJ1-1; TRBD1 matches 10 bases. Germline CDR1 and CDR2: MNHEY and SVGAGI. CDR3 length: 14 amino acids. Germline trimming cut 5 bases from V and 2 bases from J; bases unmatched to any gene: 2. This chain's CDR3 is CASSTTGGNTEAFF. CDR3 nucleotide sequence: TGTGCCAGCAGTACGACAGGGGGCAACACTGAAGCTTTCTTT.

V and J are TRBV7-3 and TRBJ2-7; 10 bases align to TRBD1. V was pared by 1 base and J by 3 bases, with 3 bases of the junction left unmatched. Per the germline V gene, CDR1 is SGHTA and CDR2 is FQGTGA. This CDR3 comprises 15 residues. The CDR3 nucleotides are TGTGCCAGCAGCTTAATGGGACAGGGGTTCTACGAGCAGTACTTC. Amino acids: CASSLMGQGFYEQYF.

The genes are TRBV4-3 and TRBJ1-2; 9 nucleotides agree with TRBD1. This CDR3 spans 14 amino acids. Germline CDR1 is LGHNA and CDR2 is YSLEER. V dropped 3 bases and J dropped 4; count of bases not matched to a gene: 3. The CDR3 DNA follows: TGCGCCAGCAGCCAGGGGGACAGGGTCTATGGCTACACCTTC. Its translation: CASSQGDRVYGYTF.

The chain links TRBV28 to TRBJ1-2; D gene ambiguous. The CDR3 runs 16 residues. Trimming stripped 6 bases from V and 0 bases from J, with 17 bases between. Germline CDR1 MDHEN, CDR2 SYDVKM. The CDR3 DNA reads TGTGCCAGCAGCCGCAATCAGGTGTTAGCTAACTATGGCTACACCTTC. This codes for CASSRNQVLANYGYTF.

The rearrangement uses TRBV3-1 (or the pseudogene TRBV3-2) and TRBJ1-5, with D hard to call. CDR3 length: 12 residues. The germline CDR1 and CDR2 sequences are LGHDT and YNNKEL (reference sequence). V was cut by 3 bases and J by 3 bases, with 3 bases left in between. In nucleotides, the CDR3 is TGTGCCAGCAGCCAGGCCAATCAGCCCCAGCATTTT. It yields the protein CASSQANQPQHF.